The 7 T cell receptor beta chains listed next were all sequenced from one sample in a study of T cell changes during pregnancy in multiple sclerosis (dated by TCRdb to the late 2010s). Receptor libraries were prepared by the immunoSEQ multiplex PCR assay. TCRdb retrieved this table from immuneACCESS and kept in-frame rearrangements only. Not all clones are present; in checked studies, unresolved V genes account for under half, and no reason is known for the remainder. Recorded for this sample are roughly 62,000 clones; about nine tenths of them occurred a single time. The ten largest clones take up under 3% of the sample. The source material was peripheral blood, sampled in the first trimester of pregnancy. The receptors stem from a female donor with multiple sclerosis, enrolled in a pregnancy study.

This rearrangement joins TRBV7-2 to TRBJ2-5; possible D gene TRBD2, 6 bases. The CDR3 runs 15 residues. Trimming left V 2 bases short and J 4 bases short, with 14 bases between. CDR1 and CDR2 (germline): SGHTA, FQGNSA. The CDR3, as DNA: TGTGCCAGCAGCTTACGGACGGGAGTGGCAGAGACCCAGTACTTC. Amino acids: CASSLRTGVAETQYF.

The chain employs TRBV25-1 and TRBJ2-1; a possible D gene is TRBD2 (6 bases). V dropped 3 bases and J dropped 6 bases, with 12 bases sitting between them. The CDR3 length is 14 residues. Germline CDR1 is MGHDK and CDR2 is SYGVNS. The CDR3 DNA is TGTGCCAGCAGTGAGGTAGGGAGGCTCAATGAGCAGTTCTTC. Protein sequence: CASSEVGRLNEQFF.

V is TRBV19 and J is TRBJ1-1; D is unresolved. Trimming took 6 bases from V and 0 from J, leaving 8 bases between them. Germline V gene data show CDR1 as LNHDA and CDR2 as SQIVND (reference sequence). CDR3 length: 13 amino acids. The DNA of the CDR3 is TGTGCCAGTAGCTACCTCATGAACACTGAAGCTTTCTTT. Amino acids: CASSYLMNTEAFF.

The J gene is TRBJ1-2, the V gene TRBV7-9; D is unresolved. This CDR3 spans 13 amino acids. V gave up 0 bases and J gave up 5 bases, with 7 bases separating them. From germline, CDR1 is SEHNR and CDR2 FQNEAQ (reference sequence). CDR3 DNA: TGTGCCAGCAGCTTAGCAAGCATTTATGGCTACACCTTC. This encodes CASSLASIYGYTF.

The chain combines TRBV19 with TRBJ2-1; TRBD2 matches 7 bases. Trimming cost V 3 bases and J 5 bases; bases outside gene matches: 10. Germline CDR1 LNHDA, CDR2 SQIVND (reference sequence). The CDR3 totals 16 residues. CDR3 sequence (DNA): TGTGCCAGTAGTATTTCGGCTACTAGCGTTGACAATGAGCAGTTCTTC. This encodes CASSISATSVDNEQFF.

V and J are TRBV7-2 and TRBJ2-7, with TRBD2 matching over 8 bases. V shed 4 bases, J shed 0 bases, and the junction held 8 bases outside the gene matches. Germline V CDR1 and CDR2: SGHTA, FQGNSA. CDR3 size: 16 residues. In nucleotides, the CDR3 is TGTGCCAGCAGCTCCACGACTAGCGTTTCCTCCTACGAGCAGTACTTC. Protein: CASSSTTSVSSYEQYF.

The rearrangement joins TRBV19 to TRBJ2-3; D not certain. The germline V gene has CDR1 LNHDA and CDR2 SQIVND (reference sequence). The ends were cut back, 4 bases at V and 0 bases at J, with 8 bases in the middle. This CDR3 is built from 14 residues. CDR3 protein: CASSSAASTDTQYF. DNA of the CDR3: TGTGCCAGTAGTAGTGCAGCGAGCACAGATACGCAGTATTTT.